This TCR beta chain was profiled in a study of blood T cell repertoires in COVID-19. Clones were sequenced by immunoSEQ multiplex PCR, and TCRdb holds only the in-frame ones, with some missing. The sample shows around 200,000 clones, roughly 84% of them seen only once. The CDR3 has 11 amino acids. The germline V and J ends were trimmed by 3 bases and 3 bases, with 4 bases remaining between them. Germline V gives CDR1 SQVTM, CDR2 ANQGSEA. Material for sequencing was peripheral blood. The TCR sequence derives from a human donor with acute or convalescent COVID-19. The donor label of this sample is uncertain. The chain employs TRBV29-1 and TRBJ2-3; the D is unclear. The CDR3 loop is CSVDPTDTQYF. As DNA, the CDR3 is TGCAGCGTTGACCCGACAGATACGCAGTATTTT.